This T cell receptor beta chain was recovered during a study of T cells in narcolepsy. In regard to this clone: What it recognizes is unknown.

Findings of the study overall: Autoreactive HCRT-specific and TRIB2-specific clonotypes were marked in same-patient CSF-versus-blood CD4+ comparisons. No autoreactive T cell clone sequences appeared in some memory CD4+ repertoires. Autoreactive clonotypes reportedly recurred in blood of same and different patients, not controls.

The ends lost 3 bases at V and 2 bases at J; junction bases unmatched: 5. From germline, CDR1 is LGHNT and CDR2 FRNRAP. CDR3 length: 16 residues. Some clones are missing from TCRdb's copy, which holds only in-frame ones; the method was immunoSEQ multiplex PCR. The sample gives about 32,000 clones, around 79% of which show up once; roughly 4% is in the top ten. The J gene is TRBJ2-1, the V gene TRBV12-5; 9 bases agree with TRBD1. This TCR derives from a human donor in good health. The sequenced sample consisted of memory (CD45RA-) CD4+ T cells from blood. DNA of the CDR3: TGTGCTAGTGGTTTCCCCACAGGGGGCACCTACAATGAGCAGTTCTTC. It translates to CASGFPTGGTYNEQFF.